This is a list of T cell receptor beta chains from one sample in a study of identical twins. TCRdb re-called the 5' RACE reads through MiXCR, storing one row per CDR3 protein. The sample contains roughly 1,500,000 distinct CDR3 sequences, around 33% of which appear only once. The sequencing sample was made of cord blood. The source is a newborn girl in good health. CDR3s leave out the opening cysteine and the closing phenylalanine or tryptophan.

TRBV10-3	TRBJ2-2	ATGQGLPGELF
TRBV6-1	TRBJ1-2	ASTAGRYGYT
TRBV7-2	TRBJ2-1	ASSYSGRTYNEQF
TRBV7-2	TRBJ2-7	ASSLVPAKEQY
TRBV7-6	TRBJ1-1	ASSLVEDTEAF
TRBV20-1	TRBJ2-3	SAYIRGPRTDTQY
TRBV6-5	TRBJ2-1	ASSYRPGSSYNEQF
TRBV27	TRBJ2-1	ASSLSPTTGYLYNEQF
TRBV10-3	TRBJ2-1	AISESIGQVLHNEQF
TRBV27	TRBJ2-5	ASRQGEETQY
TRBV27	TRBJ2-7	ASSLRTSGYEQY
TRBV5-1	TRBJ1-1	ASSLGTGSIEAF
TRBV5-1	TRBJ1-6	ASSLNAGGSYNSPLH
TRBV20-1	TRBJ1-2	SARGQGFNYGYT
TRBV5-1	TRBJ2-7	ASSLPGANSYEQY
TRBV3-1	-	ASSTSGGAREQY
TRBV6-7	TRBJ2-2	ASSYSALAGAVYTGELF
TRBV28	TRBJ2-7	ATHGTSYEQY
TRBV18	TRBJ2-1	ASSPTVLDQF
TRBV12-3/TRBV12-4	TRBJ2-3	ATTGADTQY
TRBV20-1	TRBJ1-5	SARVRGTGNQPQH
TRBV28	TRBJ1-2	ASGQGVNYGYT
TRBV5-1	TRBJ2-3	ASSAIQDTQY
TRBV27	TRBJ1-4	ASSIPGAANEKLF
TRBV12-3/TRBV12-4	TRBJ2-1	ASSRSGAGINEQF
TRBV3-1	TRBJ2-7	ASSQTGKNYEQY
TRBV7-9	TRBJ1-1	ASSLAGGRGGRSTEAF
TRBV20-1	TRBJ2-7	SARGSPSYEQY
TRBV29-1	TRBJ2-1	SVERRVHNEQF
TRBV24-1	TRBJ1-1	ATSDLQLEAF
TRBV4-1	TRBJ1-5	ASSQDRTKLLGGDQPQH
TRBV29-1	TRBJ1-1	SVELQGETPEAF
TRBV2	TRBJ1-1	ASSDEGGVNTEAF
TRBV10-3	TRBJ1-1	AADGHRGTEAF
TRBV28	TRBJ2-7	ASTSRAALYEQY
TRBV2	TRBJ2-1	ASMGSSGGSLPYNEQF
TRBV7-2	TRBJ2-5	ASSLSGRGGQETQY
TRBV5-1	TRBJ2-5	ASSVSRQETQY
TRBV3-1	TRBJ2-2	ASSRAFLMNTGELF
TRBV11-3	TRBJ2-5	ASSLNRDETQY
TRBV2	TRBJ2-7	ASKYFSGRSEQY
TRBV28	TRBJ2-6	ASSWTDYSGANVLT
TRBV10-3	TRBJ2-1	AISLSRGGRDYEQF
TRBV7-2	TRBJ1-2	ASSPESRSPHYT
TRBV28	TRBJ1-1	ASSSGVEMNTEAF
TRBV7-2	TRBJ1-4	ASSLAGNREKLF
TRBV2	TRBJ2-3	ASSRAGLASTDTQY